Sequencing of this TCR beta chain was carried out in a study of T cells in Graves' hyperthyroidism and ophthalmopathy. What was amplified from RNA transcripts were TCR beta CDR3 regions. Carried out on the TCR CDR3, a first-round RT-PCR used the HTBI primer set. Via MiXCR, TCRdb re-called the multiplex PCR reads, giving one row per CDR3 protein. The data show around 600,000 distinct CDR3 sequences, with just under 45% seen just once and 7% to 7.5% held by the top ten. The CDR3 length is 18 residues. J gave up 0 bases and V 5 bases, and 14 bases lay outside the gene matches. In germline, CDR1 is MGHDK, CDR2 SYGVNS.

The sample taken for sequencing was peripheral blood or thyroid tissue (not recorded which). The chain uses TRBV25-1 and TRBJ1-2; 8 bases match TRBD1. The receptor's source is an adult man with Graves' disease, either hyperthyroidism or ophthalmopathy (not recorded which). CDR3 in DNA: TGTGCCAGCAGTCAAAGTCCGGGACAGGTTATTTCTAACTATGGCTACACCTTC. This encodes CASSQSPGQVISNYGYTF.